One and the same sample provided the 27 T cell receptor beta chains below, sequenced in a study of blood T cells in healthy people across ages. Combining a sample-barcoded 5' primer with a J-beta primer mix, a second PCR ran for roughly 6 to 12 cycles. TCRdb ran MiXCR on the 5' RACE reads and lists one entry per CDR3 protein. This table has hundreds of thousands of distinct CDR3 sequences, roughly 30% appearing once. The sequencing input was blood. These TCRs come from a woman older than 75 in good health.

This clonotype was seen a few times. A junction boundary mismatches the germline segment, possibly from a read error. J is TRBJ2-3 and V is TRBV24-1, with TRBD1 identical over 7 bases. Per germline, CDR1 KGHDR and CDR2 SFDVKD. This CDR3 is built from 18 residues. CDR3 nucleotide sequence: TGTGCCTCCAGTGACCCGGGACAGCAACGTTCTTTCACAGATACGCAGTATTTT. Translated: CASSDPGQQRSFTDTQYF.

This clonotype has a handful of counts. CDR3 in DNA: TGTGCCAGCAGCCATGACACCACTAGCGGGGGGAACGAGCAGTACTTC. Translated, it gives CASSHDTTSGGNEQYF. This chain links TRBV7-9 with TRBJ2-7; 12 nucleotides agree with TRBD2. The CDR3 spans 16 residues. Germline trimming cut 5 bases from V and 5 bases from J; bases unmatched to any gene: 10. Germline CDR1 and CDR2: SEHNR and FQNEAQ (reference sequence).

The J gene is TRBJ1-1, the V gene TRBV2; tentative D call: TRBD1 (5 bases). Germline CDR1 SNHLY, CDR2 FYNNEI. Trimming removed 9 bases at V and 0 bases at J, with 11 bases between. CDR3 length equals 13 residues. In DNA, the CDR3 is TGTGCCAGTAGACAGTTCATGAACACTGAAGCTTTCTTT. It specifies CASRQFMNTEAFF. The whole variable domain, filled in from reference TRBV2 and TRBJ1-1, reads EPEVTQTPSHQVTQMGQEVILRCVPISNHLYFYWYRQILGQKVEFLVSFYNNEISEKSEIFDDQFSVERPDGSNFTLKIRSTKLEDSAMYFCASRQFMNTEAFFGQGTRLTVV.

This clonotype occurred many times. The rearrangement uses TRBV9 and TRBJ2-3, with TRBD2 matching 8 bases. V shed 0 bases and J 2 bases; nucleotides not matched to a gene: 5. Germline V gene sequence: CDR1 SGDLS, CDR2 YYNGEE. CDR3 size: 16 residues. CDR3 residues: CASSVGVAGSTDTQYF. CDR3 nucleotide sequence: TGTGCCAGCAGCGTAGGAGTAGCGGGGTCCACAGATACGCAGTATTTT.

This clonotype has a count of ten or more. This rearrangement joins TRBV25-1 to TRBJ2-3, with D perhaps TRBD2 (6 bases). The CDR3 has 14 amino acids. V lost 1 base and J 1 base, leaving 6 bases between the germline ends. Germline V CDR1 and CDR2: MGHDK, SYGVNS. As DNA, the CDR3 is TGTGCCAGCAGTGAATGGGGGGGCACAGATACGCAGTATTTT. This translates into CASSEWGGTDTQYF.

This clonotype has just a few counts. This may be a read error: a much more frequent sequence differs by one nucleotide. The genes are TRBV5-6 and TRBJ2-7; 8 nucleotides line up with TRBD2. Germline assignment: CDR1 SGHDT and CDR2 YYEEEE. V lost 0 bases and J lost 7; bases outside the gene matches: 18. The CDR3 totals 18 residues. The CDR3 coding sequence is TGTGCCAGCAGCTTGGGGCGGGGGGCCGGAAGCTCCTACAATGAGCAGTACTTC. Protein sequence: CASSLGRGAGSSYNEQYF. Using reference TRBV5-6 and TRBJ2-7 for the parts outside the CDR3, the full variable domain is DAGVTQSPTHLIKTRGQQVTLRCSPKSGHDTVSWYQQALGQGPQFIFQYYEEEERQRGNFPDRFSGHQFPNYSSELNVNALLLGDSALYLCASSLGRGAGSSYNEQYFGPGTRLTVT.

This chain connects TRBV24-1 to TRBJ1-5; D is undetermined. From germline, CDR1 is KGHDR and CDR2 SFDVKD. V was pared by 4 bases and J by 4 bases, with 7 bases between. The CDR3 runs 13 residues. The chain's CDR3 is CATSDLTNQPQHF. In DNA, the CDR3 is TGTGCCACCAGTGACCTTACAAATCAGCCCCAGCATTTT.

This clonotype appeared once. The chain combines TRBV7-2 with TRBJ2-7, with TRBD2 as a possible D gene (6 bases). The J call is doubtful: the DNA matches TRBJ2-5 better. The CDR3 spans 15 residues. Germline-derived CDR1 and CDR2 are SGHTA and FQGNSA. The chain's CDR3 is CASSLVHPGGETQYF. The CDR3 nucleotides are TGTGCCAGCAGCTTAGTGCACCCCGGGGGAGAGACCCAGTACTTC.

The gene calls are TRBV7-9 and TRBJ1-1; D is possibly TRBD1 (5 bases). Trimming took off 7 bases at V and 6 bases at J, with 9 bases between the two ends. Germline V gene lookup returns CDR1 SEHNR and CDR2 FQNEAQ (reference sequence). The CDR3 length is 11 residues. This CDR3 reads CASTRTSEAFF. CDR3 DNA: TGTGCCAGCACCCGGACATCTGAAGCTTTCTTT.

This clonotype appeared many times. This sequence joins TRBV5-5 and TRBJ2-1; D is unresolved. Trimming took 4 bases from V and 6 from J, leaving 14 bases between them. Germline assignment: CDR1 SGHKS and CDR2 YYEKEE (reference sequence). This CDR3 spans 14 amino acids. In DNA form, the CDR3 reads TGTGCCAGCAGCCTAGACCGTAGTCCCAATGAGCAGTTCTTC. Its protein product is CASSLDRSPNEQFF. Complete variable domain (other parts from reference TRBV5-5 and TRBJ2-1): DAGVTQSPTHLIKTRGQQVTLRCSPISGHKSVSWYQQVLGQGPQFIFQYYEKEERGRGNFPDRFSARQFPNYSSELNVNALLLGDSALYLCASSLDRSPNEQFFGPGTRLTVL.

This clonotype has a count of ten or more. The rearrangement links TRBV6-5 to TRBJ2-7; D possibly corresponds to TRBD2 (7 bases). Trimming pared 4 bases from V and 4 bases from J, leaving 20 bases between. From germline, CDR1 is MNHEY and CDR2 SVGAGI. The CDR3 spans 16 residues. The CDR3 DNA sequence: TGTGCCAGCAGTTCCCTTACGGGGGGCGTAGGATACGAGCAGTACTTC. This codes for CASSSLTGGVGYEQYF.

In this sample, this clonotype turned up many times. The chain recombines TRBV6-2 or TRBV6-3 with TRBJ2-1; D not resolved. The V end lost 6 bases, the J end lost 8 bases, and 11 bases lay between the germline ends. The germline V gene encodes CDR1 MNHEY and CDR2 SVGEGT. The CDR3 extends over 12 amino acids. CDR3 in amino acids: CASRPGQYEQFF. In nucleotides, the CDR3 is TGTGCCAGCAGACCCGGGCAATATGAGCAGTTCTTC.

This clonotype was detected ten times or more. The chain employs TRBV12-3 or TRBV12-4 and TRBJ1-6; perhaps TRBD1 as D (6 bases). This CDR3 has 19 residues. V lost 1 base to trimming and J lost 0 bases, with 16 bases between them. CDR3 in amino acids: CASSLGLRGLSSYNSPLHF. CDR3 DNA: TGTGCCAGCAGTTTAGGTCTCAGGGGCCTATCCTCCTATAATTCACCCCTCCACTTT.

The CDR3 DNA follows: TGTGCCAGTTTTCCGGGACAGGGCCCCTCAATCCTCCACCAGCCCCAGCATTTT. This sequence encodes CASFPGQGPSILHQPQHF. This chain uses TRBV19 with TRBJ1-5; 9 nucleotides match TRBD1. The CDR3 is 18 amino acids. Germline CDR1 reads LNHDA; CDR2 reads SQIVND (reference sequence). The J segment lost 7 bases and the V segment lost 8 bases, leaving 21 bases of the junction unmatched.

This clonotype was observed many times. CDR3 region: CSARAGVYYNEQFF. CDR3 bases: TGCAGTGCTAGGGCAGGGGTCTACTACAATGAGCAGTTCTTC. The J gene is TRBJ2-1, the V gene TRBV20-1; perhaps TRBD1 as D (6 bases). Germline V lookup: CDR1 DFQATT, CDR2 SNEGSKA (reference sequence). Trimming took 3 bases from V and 3 from J, leaving 12 bases between them. The CDR3 is 14 amino acids.

The chain combines TRBV25-1 with TRBJ1-2, with D perhaps matching TRBD1 (6 bases). V was trimmed by 2 bases and J by 13 bases, leaving 17 bases between them. Germline assignment: CDR1 MGHDK and CDR2 SYGVNS. This CDR3 has 13 amino acids. The CDR3 DNA follows: TGTGCCAGCAGTGAAGGACAGAACTATGGCCGCACCTTC. This sequence encodes CASSEGQNYGRTF.

This clonotype was seen many times. A much larger clone sits a single nucleotide away, making a read error possible. J is TRBJ2-7 and V is TRBV7-2; D is possibly TRBD1 (6 bases). CDR1 SGHTA and CDR2 FQGNSA come from the germline V gene. The CDR3 covers 14 residues. V was pared by 5 bases and J by 3 bases, with 14 bases between. CDR3 DNA: TGTGCCAGCAGCCTTACGGACAGATGCTACGAGCAGTACTTC. Translating it yields CASSLTDRCYEQYF.

The chain couples TRBV6-6 to TRBJ2-7; D possibly corresponds to TRBD2 (6 bases). V lost 5 bases, J lost 3 bases, and 14 bases lay in between. Germline V gene sequence: CDR1 MNHNY, CDR2 SVGAGI (reference sequence). The CDR3 is 14 amino acids. CDR3 residues: CASSPLGGHYEQYF. CDR3 bases: TGTGCCAGCAGTCCCTTGGGGGGTCACTACGAGCAGTACTTC.

Points on this clonotype: This may be a read error: a much more frequent sequence differs by one nucleotide. The rearrangement uses TRBV30 and TRBJ2-1, with 9 nucleotides matching TRBD1. Germline V gives CDR1 GTSNPN, CDR2 SVGIG (reference sequence). The CDR3 length is 15 residues. The CDR3 DNA is TGTGCCCGGAGTGCTACCGGGACAGGGAGGGATGAGCAGTTCTTC. This sequence encodes CARSATGTGRDEQFF.

This clonotype was seen repeatedly, ten times or more. V usage is TRBV20-1 and J usage is TRBJ1-1; D may be TRBD1 (6 bases). V was cut by 0 bases and J by 6 bases, with 11 bases left in between. Germline V gene lookup returns CDR1 DFQATT and CDR2 SNEGSKA (reference sequence). The CDR3 consists of 13 residues. The CDR3 region is CSARDGGRAEAFF. The CDR3 coding sequence is TGCAGTGCTAGAGATGGGGGGCGGGCTGAAGCTTTCTTT.

The sample holds a few counts of this clonotype. The V and J genes are TRBV7-2 and TRBJ2-1; no clear D gene. The DNA end lines up better with TRBJ2-7; the J call may be wrong. CDR3 length: 12 amino acids. CDR1 is SGHTA, CDR2 FQGNSA, per germline. CDR3 amino acids: CASGSSYNEQYF. CDR3 nucleotide sequence: TGTGCCAGCGGAAGCTCCTACAATGAGCAGTACTTC.

Notes on this clonotype: A read error may explain this, as a much larger clone is one base away. The chain has TRBV27 and TRBJ2-7, with D possibly matching TRBD2 (6 bases). The CDR3 covers 17 residues. The germline V gene has CDR1 MNHEY and CDR2 SMNVEV (reference sequence). CDR3 in DNA: TGTACCAGCAGTTTTCTCAACTGGGGAGGCAGGGATAACGAGCAGTACTTC. It is translated as CTSSFLNWGGRDNEQYF.

The chain recombines TRBV2 with TRBJ1-1; D gene ambiguous. V shed 3 bases and J shed 1 base, with 6 bases lying between them. The CDR3 extends over 13 amino acids. Germline CDR1 reads SNHLY; CDR2 reads FYNNEI. The CDR3 DNA reads TGTGCCAGCAGTGACGACGGGAACACTGAAGCTTTCTTT. Amino acid sequence: CASSDDGNTEAFF. The variable domain in full, with the rest retrieved from reference TRBV2 and TRBJ1-1, is EPEVTQTPSHQVTQMGQEVILRCVPISNHLYFYWYRQILGQKVEFLVSFYNNEISEKSEIFDDQFSVERPDGSNFTLKIRSTKLEDSAMYFCASSDDGNTEAFFGQGTRLTVV.

The V and J genes are TRBV12-3 or TRBV12-4 and TRBJ2-5, with TRBD2 matching over 12 bases. This CDR3 is built from 16 residues. Trimming cost V 6 bases and J 5 bases; bases outside gene matches: 10. CDR3 amino acids: CASSLWGLAGRETQYF. DNA of the CDR3: TGTGCCAGCAGCCTTTGGGGACTAGCGGGCCGGGAGACCCAGTACTTC.

In its sample, this clonotype was seen many times. The limits of the CDR3 on the DNA are not certain, so only TCRdb's listed CDR3 is given. The J gene is TRBJ2-1, the V gene TRBV6-1; the table calls TRBD1, which could not be checked here. Germline V gene lookup returns CDR1 MNHNS and CDR2 SASEGT. The CDR3 sequence runs 15 residues, both termini included. The CDR3 protein is CASILVPSSYNEQFF.

About this clonotype itself: A read error may produce the germline difference seen at one junction end. The rearrangement links TRBV20-1 to TRBJ2-3; no clear D. The CDR3 is made up of 13 amino acids. Germline V lookup: CDR1 DFQATT, CDR2 SNEGSKA (reference sequence). The CDR3 protein is CSVNLVGTDAQYF. As DNA, the CDR3 is TGCAGTGTTAACCTGGTGGGTACAGATGCGCAGTATTTT.

This clonotype was found many times. The rearrangement joins TRBV6-6 to TRBJ2-2; 9 nucleotides agree with TRBD2. The CDR3 is made up of 17 amino acids. Germline CDR1 reads MNHNY; CDR2 reads SVGAGI (reference sequence). After removal of 6 bases from V and 1 base from J, the junction contained 9 bases not matched to a gene. The CDR3 sequence: CASRTYIAGENTGELFF. Written as DNA, the CDR3 is TGTGCCAGCAGGACCTATATAGCGGGGGAGAACACCGGGGAGCTGTTTTTT.